The rows below give T cell receptor beta chains drawn from one sample of a study of blood T cell repertoires in COVID-19. Method: immunoSEQ multiplex PCR; TCRdb's copy keeps in-frame clones and lacks some. The sample includes a few hundred thousand clones, 89% of them seen just once. Sequenced input: peripheral blood. The receptors originated from a woman aged 55-75 years with acute or convalescent COVID-19. CDR3s include the opening cysteine and the closing phenylalanine or tryptophan. A D gene is named only where the DNA matches it firmly. Only some rows state a clone size, as once, few, many or a class for expanded clones.

j_call: TRBJ2-7
clone_size: .
d_call: .
v_call: TRBV11-3
cdr3_aa: CASSFRGSYEQYF
cdr3_nt: TGTGCCAGCAGCTTCCGGGGTTCCTACGAGCAGTACTTC

j_call: TRBJ1-2
clone_size: .
d_call: TRBD1
v_call: TRBV4-3
cdr3_aa: CASSQSGGGYGYTF
cdr3_nt: TGCGCCAGCAGCCAATCAGGGGGAGGCTATGGCTACACCTTC

j_call: TRBJ1-4
clone_size: .
d_call: TRBD1
v_call: TRBV14
cdr3_aa: CASRISGGNEKLFF
cdr3_nt: TGTGCCAGTCGAATTTCAGGGGGAAATGAAAAACTGTTTTTT

j_call: TRBJ2-3
clone_size: once
d_call: TRBD2
v_call: TRBV11-2
cdr3_aa: CASIGLAGGQIKDTQYF
cdr3_nt: TGTGCCAGCATTGGCCTAGCGGGGGGGCAAATAAAAGATACGCAGTATTTT

j_call: TRBJ1-2
clone_size: .
d_call: .
v_call: TRBV10-3
cdr3_aa: CAISDPAGKANYGYTF
cdr3_nt: TGTGCCATCAGTGATCCCGCAGGGAAAGCTAACTATGGCTACACCTTC

j_call: TRBJ1-5
clone_size: .
d_call: TRBD1
v_call: TRBV28
cdr3_aa: CASRWDRGPYSNQPQHF
cdr3_nt: TGTGCCAGCAGGTGGGACAGGGGCCCTTATAGCAATCAGCCCCAGCATTTT

j_call: TRBJ2-1
clone_size: .
d_call: .
v_call: TRBV24-1
cdr3_aa: CATSEVGENNEQFF
cdr3_nt: TGTGCCACCAGTGAAGTCGGGGAAAACAATGAGCAGTTCTTC

j_call: TRBJ1-2
clone_size: .
d_call: TRBD1
v_call: TRBV7-2
cdr3_aa: CASSGDRAIGYTF
cdr3_nt: TGTGCCAGCAGCGGCGACAGGGCGATTGGCTACACCTTC

j_call: TRBJ1-1
clone_size: .
d_call: .
v_call: TRBV6-5
cdr3_aa: CASSPPGTSYTEAFF
cdr3_nt: TGTGCCAGCAGTCCACCCGGGACATCTTACACTGAAGCTTTCTTT

j_call: TRBJ2-7
clone_size: .
d_call: .
v_call: TRBV6-6
cdr3_aa: CASSSVTYEQYF
cdr3_nt: TGTGCCAGCAGTAGCGTCACCTACGAGCAGTACTTC

j_call: TRBJ1-2
clone_size: .
d_call: TRBD1
v_call: TRBV7-9
cdr3_aa: CASSLGTGVGYTF
cdr3_nt: TGTGCCAGCAGCTTAGGGACAGGGGTTGGCTACACCTTC